This TCR beta chain was profiled in a study of blood T cell repertoires in COVID-19. The data were produced by immunoSEQ multiplex PCR, yet TCRdb's version contains in-frame clones alone and is incomplete. The sample lists 150,000 or so clones; about 85% were seen once. Looked up from germline, CDR1 is SGHTA and CDR2 is FQGNSA. With 4 bases clipped from V and 7 bases from J, the junction kept 9 bases outside the gene matches. The length of the CDR3 is 17 residues. This rearrangement joins TRBV7-2 to TRBJ2-1, with TRBD2 matching over 14 bases. The specimen was peripheral blood. The source of this sequence is a human donor in a cohort sampled during active COVID-19. The CDR3 sequence: CASSSTGGLAGGNEQFF. As DNA, the CDR3 is TGTGCCAGCAGCTCGACTGGCGGACTAGCGGGAGGTAATGAGCAGTTCTTC.